The 13 T cell receptor beta chains listed next were all sequenced from one sample in a study of T-cell reconstitution after alpha-beta-depleted transplantation in children. Researchers prepared the TCRbeta library using unique molecular identifiers, the study reports. TCRdb passed the PCR reads through MiXCR, listing each CDR3 protein once. The sample consists of some 830,000 distinct CDR3 sequences, about 16% of them appearing once. The source was PBMCs, mostly from graft donor cells, collected 360 days after TCRalphabeta/CD19-depleted stem cell transplant. The receptors here all came from a male patient younger than 18 who had a stem cell transplant for acute lymphoblastic leukemia, so the T cells may come from the graft donor.

This clonotype was seen only a few times. The chain is built from TRBV5-1 and TRBJ2-7; possibly TRBD2 for D (6 bases). The V end was cut by 5 bases, the J end by 3 bases, with 12 bases between. The germline CDR1 and CDR2 sequences are SGHRS and YFSETQ. This CDR3 spans 13 amino acids. The CDR3 sequence: CASRGGTVYEQYF. The CDR3 nucleotides read TGCGCCAGCAGGGGGGGTACTGTCTACGAGCAGTACTTC.

This clonotype was picked up a small number of times. The CDR3 protein is CASSLRTAYHQETQYF. In nucleotides, the CDR3 is TGTGCCAGCAGCTTACGGACAGCCTACCACCAAGAGACCCAGTACTTC. The chain is built from TRBV7-2 and TRBJ2-5; the D gene is possibly TRBD1 (6 bases). The CDR3 is 16 residues long. CDR1 is SGHTA, CDR2 FQGNSA, per germline. The ends were cut back, 2 bases at V and 0 bases at J, with 13 bases in the middle.

This clonotype occurred a few times. The chain uses TRBV25-1 and TRBJ2-5, with D tentatively TRBD1 (6 bases). V gave up 3 bases and J gave up 0 bases, with 14 bases separating them. CDR1 and CDR2 (germline): MGHDK, SYGVNS. The CDR3 totals 16 residues. The CDR3 nucleotides read TGTGCCAGCAGTGATGGGGGCAGGGTCTACCAAGAGACCCAGTACTTC. Its translation is CASSDGGRVYQETQYF.

The count of this clonotype is one. The chain combines TRBV12-3 or TRBV12-4 with TRBJ2-3; weak D call: TRBD2 (5 bases). The CDR3 sequence is 14 residues long. V gave up 3 bases and J gave up 6 bases, with 13 bases separating them. As DNA, the CDR3 is TGTGCCAGCAGTTTGGCAGGACTCGAGGATACGCAGTATTTT. Translated, it gives CASSLAGLEDTQYF.

This chain uses TRBV20-1 with TRBJ2-2, with TRBD2 matching 15 bases. The V gene's germline CDR1 is DFQATT and CDR2 SNEGSKA (reference sequence). J lost 3 bases, V lost 4 bases, and 6 bases had no gene match. There are 17 residues in the CDR3. For the CDR3, the DNA is TGCAGTGCTACCCCGGGACTAGCGGGAGGTTACACCGGGGAGCTGTTTTTT. Amino acids: CSATPGLAGGYTGELFF.

The genes are TRBV5-1 and TRBJ2-3, with 11 bases identical to TRBD2. The CDR3 loop spans 16 amino acids. Germline CDR1 SGHRS, CDR2 YFSETQ. Trimming at V came to 7 bases and at J to 2 bases, leaving 9 bases not matched to a gene. The CDR3 reads CASLLTSGMSTDTQYF. CDR3 sequence (DNA): TGCGCCAGCCTTCTGACTAGCGGGATGTCCACAGATACGCAGTATTTT.

The chain has TRBV5-1 and TRBJ2-3, with 8 bases lining up with TRBD2. This CDR3 spans 15 amino acids. The V segment lost 4 bases and the J segment 0 bases; nucleotides outside the gene matches: 4. Germline assignment: CDR1 SGHRS and CDR2 YFSETQ. Here the CDR3 DNA reads TGCGCCAGCAGCCAGCGGGAGACGAGCACAGATACGCAGTATTTT. Encoded protein: CASSQRETSTDTQYF.

This rearrangement joins TRBV7-9 to TRBJ2-2; D is possibly TRBD2 (5 bases). The CDR3 totals 14 residues. Germline lookup yields CDR1 SEHNR and CDR2 FQNEAQ (reference sequence). With 2 bases removed from V and 7 bases from J, the gap between germline ends came to 11 bases. CDR3 in amino acids: CASSLITRGGELFF. As DNA, the CDR3 is TGTGCCAGCAGCTTAATAACTAGAGGCGGGGAGCTGTTTTTT.

The CDR3 spells CASSARQGNQPQHF. CDR3 nucleotide sequence: TGTGCCAGCAGCGCCCGACAGGGCAATCAGCCCCAGCATTTT. The V call is TRBV7-2, the J call TRBJ1-5; tentatively, D is TRBD1 (6 bases). Germline lookup yields CDR1 SGHTA and CDR2 FQGNSA. Trimming removed 5 bases at V and 2 bases at J, with 10 bases between. This CDR3 has 14 amino acids.

This clonotype was seen a few times. The chain recombines TRBV2 with TRBJ1-4; a weak D match, TRBD1 (5 bases). The V end was cut by 6 bases, the J end by 5 bases, with 10 bases between. The CDR3 loop spans 13 amino acids. In germline, CDR1 is SNHLY, CDR2 FYNNEI. The DNA for the CDR3 is TGTGCCAGCAGGGGACGGTTAAATGAAAAACTGTTTTTT. As protein: CASRGRLNEKLFF. Full variable domain (remainder filled in from reference TRBV2 and TRBJ1-4): EPEVTQTPSHQVTQMGQEVILRCVPISNHLYFYWYRQILGQKVEFLVSFYNNEISEKSEIFDDQFSVERPDGSNFTLKIRSTKLEDSAMYFCASRGRLNEKLFFGSGTQLSVL.

This clonotype was seen many times. This chain joins TRBV12-3 or TRBV12-4 and TRBJ2-7, with D maybe TRBD2 (6 bases). This CDR3 region has 11 residues. With 6 bases removed from V and 7 bases from J, the gap between germline ends came to 10 bases. The CDR3 DNA is TGTGCCAGCAGGCTCCGGGGGGAGCAGTACTTC. Its protein product is CASRLRGEQYF.

V usage is TRBV20-1 and J usage is TRBJ2-1, with 14 positions matching TRBD2. Germline V gene lookup returns CDR1 DFQATT and CDR2 SNEGSKA (reference sequence). Germline trimming cut 0 bases from V and 0 bases from J; bases unmatched to any gene: 7. This CDR3 comprises 19 residues. Here the CDR3 reads CSARDGTGTSGSSYNEQFF. The CDR3 DNA sequence: TGCAGTGCTAGAGACGGAACCGGGACTAGCGGGAGCTCCTACAATGAGCAGTTCTTC.

There are many counts of this clonotype. The rearrangement joins TRBV27 to TRBJ1-1; D gene uncertain. Germline CDR1 MNHEY, CDR2 SMNVEV (reference sequence). The CDR3 is 13 residues long. V was trimmed by 5 bases and J by 8 bases, leaving 15 bases between them. The CDR3 DNA is TGTGCCAGCAGTACGATACCGGGGTCCGAAGCTTTCTTT. This gives the protein CASSTIPGSEAFF.